This TCR beta chain was sequenced for a study of blood T cell repertoires in COVID-19. V was pared by 2 bases and J by 7 bases, with 17 bases between. The germline gives CDR1 GTSNPN, CDR2 SVGIG (reference sequence). CDR3 size: 14 residues. Profiling relied on immunoSEQ multiplex PCR, and the TCRdb table lists in-frame clones only, not all of them. The sample includes 250,000 to 350,000 clones, 91% seen only once; the top ten take about 2.2%. The TCR originated in a woman aged 25 to 45 with COVID-19, enrolled during active disease. The sequenced sample consisted of peripheral blood. The chain joins TRBV30 to TRBJ1-1, with a tentative D call TRBD1 (6 bases). The DNA of the CDR3 is TGTGCCTGGAGTACTCTCAGAGGGGGTAATGAAGCTTTCTTT. This translates into CAWSTLRGGNEAFF.